This entry concerns a single T cell receptor (beta chain). Assay used: immunoSEQ multiplex PCR; TCRdb lists only in-frame clones, some missing. In the table there are over 250,000 clones, 70% to 85% of which are singletons. From germline, CDR1 is MRHNA and CDR2 SNTAGT. The CDR3 is made up of 16 amino acids. V shed 6 bases and J 3 bases; nucleotides not matched to a gene: 7. This record comes from a study of blood T cell repertoires in COVID-19. Overall study context: T cells, B-cell-depleted T cells, or PBMCs supplied cDNA or gDNA.

This TCR derives from a woman older than 75 with acute or convalescent COVID-19. Material: peripheral blood. V usage is TRBV6-4 and J usage is TRBJ2-2, with 10 nucleotides matching TRBD2. CDR3 region: CASRQRGGIDTGELFF. CDR3 DNA sequence: TGTGCCAGCAGGCAGCGGGGGGGAATCGACACCGGGGAGCTGTTTTTT.